This TCR beta chain is drawn from a study of CD8 T cell repertoires and HIV-1 epitope variants. Study information: Tested: three Gag epitope families, Nef HW9 and YT9. Enriched T cells were co-cultured with equal autologous T cell-negative cells.

V lost 0 bases, J lost 0 bases, and 17 bases lay in between. The CDR3 has 17 residues. Germline V lookup: CDR1 GTSNPN, CDR2 SVGIG (reference sequence). Remarks on this clone: Its antigen is undetermined.

Repertoires were generated with immunoSEQ multiplex PCR, while TCRdb's copy carries only in-frame clones and drops some. The sample contains 2,500 to 3,000 clones, approximately 66% of which appear only once. This receptor was taken from a male donor with HIV. What was sequenced was cultured CD8+ T cells derived from PBMCs. The chain couples TRBV30 to TRBJ1-1, with no clear D. The DNA for the CDR3 is TGTGCCTGGAGTGTACAAGACTTCCACTCATTGAACACTGAAGCTTTCTTT. This encodes CAWSVQDFHSLNTEAFF.